One and the same sample provided the 3 T cell receptor beta chains below, sequenced in a study of cytomegalovirus exposure and HLA in healthy donors. The assay was immunoSEQ multiplex PCR, and TCRdb's table has in-frame clones only and misses some. The sample lists approximately 200,000 clones; approximately 80% were seen once. Material for sequencing was PBMCs. The origin of the receptors is a woman in her twenties or thirties in good health and CMV-seropositive.

The rearrangement joins TRBV9 to TRBJ2-7, with 7 bases lining up with TRBD1. V trimming: 2 bases; J trimming: 1 base; junction bases outside the gene matches: 3. The CDR3 runs 14 residues. CDR1 is SGDLS, CDR2 YYNGEE, per germline. The CDR3 nucleotides read TGTGCCAGCAGCGTCTCGGGACAGTCCTACGAGCAGTACTTC. Translated: CASSVSGQSYEQYF. The full variable domain, in which reference TRBV9 and TRBJ2-7 provide the parts outside the CDR3, is DSGVTQTPKHLITATGQRVTLRCSPRSGDLSVYWYQQSLDQGLQFLIQYYNGEERAKGNILERFSAQQFPDLHSELNLSSLELGDSALYFCASSVSGQSYEQYFGPGTRLTVT.

The chain combines TRBV5-8 with TRBJ2-1; 7 bases match TRBD2. The CDR3 has 15 amino acids. Germline-derived CDR1 and CDR2 are SGHTS and YDEGEE. Unmatched junction bases numbered 10, after V lost 4 bases and J lost 6 bases. This chain's CDR3 is CASSPKGPGGNEQFF. The DNA for the CDR3 is TGTGCCAGCAGCCCGAAGGGTCCGGGGGGCAATGAGCAGTTCTTC. The entire variable domain, with the rest obtained from reference TRBV5-8 and TRBJ2-1, is as follows: EAGVTQSPTHLIKTRGQQATLRCSPISGHTSVYWYQQALGLGLQFLLWYDEGEERNRGNFPPRFSGRQFPNYSSELNVNALELEDSALYLCASSPKGPGGNEQFFGPGTRLTVL.

The rearrangement links TRBV6-1 to TRBJ2-5; TRBD2 matches 12 bases. The CDR3 totals 15 residues. Germline lookup yields CDR1 MNHNS and CDR2 SASEGT. The J segment lost 3 bases and the V segment lost 4 bases, leaving 3 bases of the junction unmatched. The CDR3 loop reads CASSGLAGVKETQYF. CDR3 DNA: TGTGCCAGCAGTGGACTAGCGGGAGTAAAAGAGACCCAGTACTTC.